What follows are 12 T cell receptor beta chains derived from one specimen sequenced in a study of blood T cells in healthy people across ages. Next came a second PCR, run for about 7 to 12 cycles, which used a sample-barcoded 5' primer along with a J-beta primer mix. TCRdb ran MiXCR on the 5' RACE reads and lists one entry per CDR3 protein. Of approximately 780,000 distinct CDR3 sequences listed, roughly 24% are singletons. Separately, the same data were catalogued under a study of T cells of mothers and their children.

The sequencing input was blood. Every receptor here comes from a boy younger than 18 in good health.

A few counts support this clonotype. The chain carries TRBV7-9 and TRBJ2-3; D is possibly TRBD1 (6 bases). The J call may be faulty, since TRBJ1-5 better matches the DNA end. Germline V gives CDR1 SEHNR, CDR2 FQNEAQ (reference sequence). This CDR3 is built from 11 residues. CDR3 nucleotide sequence: TGTGCCAGCAGTAGGGGGGATACGCAGCATTTT. Translating gives CASSRGDTQHF.

V usage is TRBV3-1 and J usage is TRBJ2-2, with D maybe TRBD1 (7 bases). This CDR3 comprises 15 residues. The germline gives CDR1 LGHDT, CDR2 YNNKEL (reference sequence). Trimming shortened V by 3 bases and J by 5 bases, and 13 bases separated the two germline ends. CDR3 nucleotide sequence: TGTGCCAGCAGCCATCTCGCAGGGGGGACCGGGGAGCTGTTTTTT. Protein sequence: CASSHLAGGTGELFF. The full variable domain, in which reference TRBV3-1 and TRBJ2-2 provide the parts outside the CDR3, is DTAVSQTPKYLVTQMGNDKSIKCEQNLGHDTMYWYKQDSKKFLKIMFSYNNKELIINETVPNRFSPKSPDKAHLNLHINSLELGDSAVYFCASSHLAGGTGELFFGEGSRLTVL.

A few counts support this clonotype. The J gene is TRBJ2-3, the V gene TRBV12-3 or TRBV12-4, with a tentative D call TRBD2 (6 bases). CDR3 size: 16 residues. Trimming took 3 bases from V and 2 from J, leaving 15 bases between them. CDR3 sequence reads: CASSFLGTDLTDTQYF. The CDR3 nucleotides are TGTGCCAGCAGTTTCCTCGGGACTGACCTCACAGATACGCAGTATTTT.

This clonotype appeared a few times. The junction differs from germline at one of its ends, possibly a read error. This chain joins TRBV2 and TRBJ1-4, with D possibly TRBD1 on 5 matching bases. This CDR3 comprises 14 residues. CDR1 is SNHLY, CDR2 FYNNEI, per germline. CDR3 in amino acids: CASARGVTNEKLVF. As DNA, the CDR3 is TGTGCCAGCGCCAGAGGGGTGACTAATGAAAAACTGGTTTTT. Together with reference TRBV2 and TRBJ1-4, the CDR3 gives the full variable domain: EPEVTQTPSHQVTQMGQEVILRCVPISNHLYFYWYRQILGQKVEFLVSFYNNEISEKSEIFDDQFSVERPDGSNFTLKIRSTKLEDSAMYFCASARGVTNEKLVFGSGTQLSVL.

This clonotype was found a few times. V gene TRBV9 combines with J gene TRBJ1-1; no reliable D call. The V end lost 0 bases, the J end lost 4 bases, and 13 bases lay between the germline ends. Germline V gene data show CDR1 as SGDLS and CDR2 as YYNGEE. This CDR3 has 15 residues. The CDR3 sequence: CASSVGGGAPTEAFF. CDR3 in DNA: TGTGCCAGCAGCGTAGGGGGAGGCGCGCCCACTGAAGCTTTCTTT.

This clonotype has a handful of counts. V gene TRBV27 combines with J gene TRBJ2-7; TRBD2 aligns across 11 bases. The J segment lost 4 bases and the V segment lost 5 bases, leaving 4 bases of the junction unmatched. Looked up from germline, CDR1 is MNHEY and CDR2 is SMNVEV (reference sequence). The CDR3 loop spans 14 amino acids. The CDR3 spells CASSRLAGSYEQYF. The CDR3 coding sequence is TGTGCCAGCAGTCGACTAGCGGGGTCTTACGAGCAGTACTTC.

This clonotype was detected a few times. This chain links TRBV27 with TRBJ2-5; the D is unclear. V was cut by 4 bases and J by 9 bases, with 15 bases left in between. CDR3 length: 13 amino acids. Germline V lookup: CDR1 MNHEY, CDR2 SMNVEV (reference sequence). CDR3 nucleotides: TGTGCCAGCAGTTCCCAAGGGCGGACGGCCCAGTACTTC. Translated, it gives CASSSQGRTAQYF.

This clonotype was observed many times. The chain is built from TRBV5-1 and TRBJ2-1; D call uncertain. V lost 0 bases to trimming and J lost 10 bases, with 8 bases between them. Germline-derived CDR1 and CDR2 are SGHRS and YFSETQ. There are 12 residues in the CDR3. The CDR3 nucleotides read TGCGCCAGCAGCTTGGACGTTCACGAGCAGTTCTTC. Its protein product is CASSLDVHEQFF.

This clonotype was found a few times. The chain joins TRBV20-1 to TRBJ2-3; the match to TRBD1 covers 10 bases. Germline loops: CDR1 DFQATT, CDR2 SNEGSKA (reference sequence). V lost 6 bases and J lost 4; bases outside the gene matches: 7. CDR3 size: 14 residues. The CDR3 coding sequence is TGCAGTGCGCGGACAGGGGGAGGAGCAGATACGCAGTATTTT. Translated: CSARTGGGADTQYF.

This rearrangement joins TRBV7-2 to TRBJ2-1; D uncertain. Germline V CDR1 and CDR2: SGHTA, FQGNSA. Trimming shortened V by 8 bases and J by 3 bases, and 8 bases separated the two germline ends. The CDR3 has 12 residues. This chain's CDR3 is CASPAGYNEQFF. CDR3 sequence (DNA): TGTGCCAGCCCGGCAGGCTACAATGAGCAGTTCTTC.

The chain recombines TRBV27 with TRBJ2-2; TRBD1 matches 7 bases. Germline CDR1 MNHEY, CDR2 SMNVEV (reference sequence). The V gene end was trimmed by 0 bases and the J gene end by 7 bases; junction bases not matched to a gene: 5. This CDR3 is built from 15 residues. The CDR3: CASSLSQTGSGELFF. In DNA form, the CDR3 reads TGTGCCAGCAGTTTATCCCAGACAGGGAGCGGGGAGCTGTTTTTT.

This clonotype was seen more than once but under ten times. The V and J genes are TRBV7-2 and TRBJ2-2; D unclear. In germline, CDR1 is SGHTA, CDR2 FQGNSA. There are 14 residues in the CDR3. V gave up 7 bases and J gave up 6 bases, with 15 bases separating them. For the CDR3, the DNA is TGTGCCAGCACCAACCTTCCTTCCCCCGGGGAGCTGTTTTTT. The encoded protein is CASTNLPSPGELFF.